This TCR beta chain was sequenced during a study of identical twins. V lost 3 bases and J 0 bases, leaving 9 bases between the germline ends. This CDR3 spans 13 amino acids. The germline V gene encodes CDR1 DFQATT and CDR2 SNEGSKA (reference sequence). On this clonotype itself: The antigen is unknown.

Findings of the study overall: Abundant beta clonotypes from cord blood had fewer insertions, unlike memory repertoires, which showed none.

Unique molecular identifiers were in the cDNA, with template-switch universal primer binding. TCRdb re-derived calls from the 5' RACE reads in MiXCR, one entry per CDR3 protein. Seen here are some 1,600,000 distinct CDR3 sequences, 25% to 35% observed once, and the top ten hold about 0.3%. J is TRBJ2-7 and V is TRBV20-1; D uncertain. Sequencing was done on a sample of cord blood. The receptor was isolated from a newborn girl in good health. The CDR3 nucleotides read TGCAGTGCTAGGGCCAGAGGCTCCTACGAGCAGTACTTC. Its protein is CSARARGSYEQYF.